Listed below are T cell receptor beta chains from one sample, sequenced in a study of sequential checkpoint blockade in melanoma. The data were produced by immunoSEQ multiplex PCR, yet TCRdb's version contains in-frame clones alone and is incomplete. The sample shows under 50,000 clones, approximately 91% of them seen only once. The sequencing used CD8+ T cells sorted from blood (inferred from file names), collected from a patient given nivolumab and ipilimumab in sequence. The receptor source for this set is a human donor with melanoma. CDR3s include the opening cysteine and the closing phenylalanine or tryptophan. The order of the fields is D gene, clone size, J gene, V gene, CDR3 DNA, CDR3 protein. The D gene is left open where the match is weak. Clone size is stated in some rows and not others, as once, few, many or a class when expanded.

D: TRBD2
size: NA
J: TRBJ2-7
V: TRBV28
DNA: TGTGCCAGCAGTCCAAGACTAGCGGGAGTCTCATACGAGCAGTACTTC
CDR3: CASSPRLAGVSYEQYF

D: TRBD2
size: NA
J: TRBJ2-3
V: TRBV10-1
DNA: TGCGCCAGCAGTGAGGAGACTAGCGGGAGGTTTACGCAGTATTTT
CDR3: CASSEETSGRFTQYF

D: TRBD2
size: NA
J: TRBJ2-3
V: TRBV7-9
DNA: TGTGCCAGCAGCTTAATAGTGACTAGCGGTTGGGATACGCAGTATTTT
CDR3: CASSLIVTSGWDTQYF

D: NA
size: NA
J: TRBJ2-5
V: TRBV12-5
DNA: TGTGCTAGTGCCCCGGTAGACGGAGAAGAGACCCAGTACTTC
CDR3: CASAPVDGEETQYF

D: NA
size: NA
J: TRBJ1-5
V: TRBV2
DNA: TGTGCCAGCAGTGAATGGCAGGGGAGCAATCAGCCCCAGCATTTT
CDR3: CASSEWQGSNQPQHF

D: TRBD1
size: few
J: TRBJ1-5
V: TRBV19
DNA: TGTGCCAGTAGTTTTGGACAGGGGGGTGGTCAGCCCCAGCATTTT
CDR3: CASSFGQGGGQPQHF

D: NA
size: once
J: TRBJ2-7
V: TRBV27
DNA: TGTGCCAGCAGAATACAGGCCAACTACGAGCAGTACTTC
CDR3: CASRIQANYEQYF

D: TRBD1
size: few
J: TRBJ1-2
V: TRBV5-8
DNA: TGTGCCAGCAGCTTGAGGACAGGGGGCTATGGCTACACCTTC
CDR3: CASSLRTGGYGYTF

D: NA
size: NA
J: TRBJ2-3
V: TRBV21-1
DNA: TGTGCCAGCAGCAACGTATTGGACACGAACACAGATACGCAGTATTTT
CDR3: CASSNVLDTNTDTQYF

D: NA
size: NA
J: TRBJ2-5
V: TRBV29-1
DNA: TGCAGCGTTGATGGGGAGGCCCAGGTCGAAGAGACCCAGTACTTC
CDR3: CSVDGEAQVEETQYF

D: TRBD2
size: NA
J: TRBJ2-7
V: TRBV7-8
DNA: TGTGCCAGCAGCCCGGAGAGGCCCAGCGGGAACTACGAGCAGTACTTC
CDR3: CASSPERPSGNYEQYF

D: NA
size: NA
J: TRBJ2-7
V: TRBV27
DNA: TGTGCCAGCAGCGACAGGACCCACGAGCAGTACTTC
CDR3: CASSDRTHEQYF

D: TRBD2
size: NA
J: TRBJ2-5
V: TRBV27
DNA: TGTGCCAGCAGTCCCCCACTAGCGGAGACCCAGTACTTC
CDR3: CASSPPLAETQYF

D: NA
size: NA
J: TRBJ2-1
V: TRBV28
DNA: TGTGCCAGCAGTCTCGGGACACCCTACAATGAGCAGTTCTTC
CDR3: CASSLGTPYNEQFF

D: TRBD1
size: NA
J: TRBJ2-7
V: TRBV27
DNA: TGTGCCAGCAGTCCCCGGACAGGGGGCACCTACGAGCAGTACTTC
CDR3: CASSPRTGGTYEQYF

D: NA
size: NA
J: TRBJ2-5
V: TRBV29-1
DNA: TGCAGCGTTGAAACGGCTAGATATGATAGGGAGACCCAGTACTTC
CDR3: CSVETARYDRETQYF

D: TRBD1
size: NA
J: TRBJ1-1
V: TRBV5-1
DNA: TGCGCCAGCAGCTTGAAAAGGATAGGGACAGGGAAGAGCACTGAAGCTTTCTTT
CDR3: CASSLKRIGTGKSTEAFF

D: TRBD2
size: NA
J: TRBJ2-1
V: TRBV7-9
DNA: TGTGCCAGCAGCTCATTATTCCTCGGGGGGGCCTGGGAGCAGTTCTTC
CDR3: CASSSLFLGGAWEQFF

D: TRBD1
size: NA
J: TRBJ2-2
V: TRBV27
DNA: TGTGCCAGCAGTTGGGCCCCGGGACAGTACACCGGGGAGCTGTTTTTT
CDR3: CASSWAPGQYTGELFF

D: NA
size: once
J: TRBJ2-6
V: TRBV5-1
DNA: TGCGCCAGCAGACTGAGGGAGGTCTCTGGGGCCAACGTCCTGACTTTC
CDR3: CASRLREVSGANVLTF

D: NA
size: NA
J: TRBJ1-5
V: TRBV15
DNA: TGTGCCACCAGCAGCAACAGGGTAAATCAGCCCCAGCATTTT
CDR3: CATSSNRVNQPQHF

D: NA
size: NA
J: TRBJ2-5
V: TRBV7-9
DNA: TGTGCCAGCAGCTTAGCTCTGGCGGGAGAGACCCAGTACTTC
CDR3: CASSLALAGETQYF

D: TRBD2
size: few
J: TRBJ2-3
V: TRBV27
DNA: TGTGCCAGCAGTTCCGGACTAGCGGGTGGGAGCACAGATACGCAGTATTTT
CDR3: CASSSGLAGGSTDTQYF

D: TRBD1
size: NA
J: TRBJ1-5
V: TRBV27
DNA: TGTGCCAGCAGTTTGACAGGGGTCGATCAGCCCCAGCATTTT
CDR3: CASSLTGVDQPQHF

D: NA
size: NA
J: TRBJ2-1
V: TRBV5-1
DNA: TGCGCCAGCAGCTTTAGCGATTACAATGAGCAGTTCTTC
CDR3: CASSFSDYNEQFF

D: NA
size: NA
J: TRBJ2-7
V: TRBV6-5
DNA: TGTGCCAGCAGCTACCGGGACATTCCCTACGAGCAGTACTTC
CDR3: CASSYRDIPYEQYF

D: NA
size: NA
J: TRBJ1-1
V: TRBV30
DNA: TGTGCCGCGGGGCCAGGGACCACTGAAGCTTTCTTT
CDR3: CAAGPGTTEAFF

D: TRBD2
size: NA
J: TRBJ2-7
V: TRBV7-6
DNA: TGTGCCAGCAGCCCATGGGGGGGTCCCTACGAGCAGTACTTC
CDR3: CASSPWGGPYEQYF

D: NA
size: NA
J: TRBJ2-5
V: TRBV30
DNA: TGTGCCTGGAGTGTACCCCTGCAGGGAGGTTTCGCGGGGCAAGAGACCCAGTACTTC
CDR3: CAWSVPLQGGFAGQETQYF

D: TRBD1
size: NA
J: TRBJ2-7
V: TRBV19
DNA: TGTGCCAGTAGTATGGGACAGGGAATCCTCTACGAGCAGTACTTC
CDR3: CASSMGQGILYEQYF

D: NA
size: NA
J: TRBJ2-1
V: TRBV4-1
DNA: TGCGCCAGCAGCCAACAGGTCGATAGCGGCGGAGAGCAGTTCTTC
CDR3: CASSQQVDSGGEQFF

D: NA
size: NA
J: TRBJ2-1
V: TRBV2
DNA: TGTGCCAGCAACACCTACAATGAGCAGTTCTTC
CDR3: CASNTYNEQFF

D: NA
size: NA
J: TRBJ2-1
V: TRBV19
DNA: TGTGCCAGTAGTATAGTGGGAGTCGATGAGCAGTTCTTC
CDR3: CASSIVGVDEQFF

D: NA
size: NA
J: TRBJ2-5
V: TRBV5-6
DNA: TGTGCCAGCAGCTTCGGAGAGACCCAGTACTTC
CDR3: CASSFGETQYF

D: NA
size: NA
J: TRBJ2-3
V: TRBV30
DNA: TGTGCCTGGAGTCAGGGCACAGATACGCAGTATTTT
CDR3: CAWSQGTDTQYF

D: TRBD2
size: NA
J: TRBJ2-2
V: TRBV9
DNA: TGTGCCAGCAGCGTAGGGACTAGCGCGAACACCGGGGAGCTGTTTTTT
CDR3: CASSVGTSANTGELFF

D: TRBD2
size: NA
J: TRBJ2-3
V: TRBV6-5
DNA: TGTGCCAGCAGTTTTGCGGGAGGGATGGATACGCAGTATTTT
CDR3: CASSFAGGMDTQYF

D: NA
size: NA
J: TRBJ1-1
V: TRBV19
DNA: TGTGCCAGTACCCCGGGTGACTCTGAGACTGAAGCTTTCTTT
CDR3: CASTPGDSETEAFF

D: TRBD2
size: NA
J: TRBJ2-1
V: TRBV4-2
DNA: TGTGCCAGCAGCCCTGGACTAGCGAGATACAATGAGCAGTTCTTC
CDR3: CASSPGLARYNEQFF

D: NA
size: NA
J: TRBJ2-1
V: TRBV9
DNA: TGTGCCAGCAGCGTAGATGGACTACGATACAATGAGCAGTTCTTC
CDR3: CASSVDGLRYNEQFF

D: NA
size: NA
J: TRBJ1-5
V: TRBV6-1
DNA: TGTGCCAGCAGTACGATGAAAAGACTGGATCAGCCCCAGCATTTT
CDR3: CASSTMKRLDQPQHF

D: NA
size: NA
J: TRBJ1-5
V: TRBV4-1
DNA: TGCGCCAGCAGCCCACGGGGTTCGAGCAATCAGCCCCAGCATTTT
CDR3: CASSPRGSSNQPQHF

D: NA
size: NA
J: TRBJ1-5
V: TRBV28
DNA: TGTGCCAGCAGCTCGGGGGGAGGGAGCGGTCAGCCCCAGCATTTT
CDR3: CASSSGGGSGQPQHF

D: TRBD1
size: NA
J: TRBJ1-6
V: TRBV9
DNA: TGTGCCAGCAGCGTCGGGACAGGGCATTCACCCCTCCACTTT
CDR3: CASSVGTGHSPLHF

D: TRBD1
size: NA
J: TRBJ1-1
V: TRBV10-2
DNA: TGCGCCAGCAGTGTGTCAGGGGGCGGGAAAGCTTTCTTT
CDR3: CASSVSGGGKAFF

D: NA
size: NA
J: TRBJ2-2
V: TRBV7-2
DNA: TGTGCCAGCAGCTCAACAGGGTTCACCGGGGAGCTGTTTTTT
CDR3: CASSSTGFTGELFF

D: NA
size: once
J: TRBJ2-5
V: TRBV5-4
DNA: TGTGCCAGCACAACCGGACCGGGGTGGGAAGAGACCCAGTACTTC
CDR3: CASTTGPGWEETQYF

D: NA
size: NA
J: TRBJ2-3
V: TRBV7-9
DNA: TGTGCCAGCAGCTTGGGAGAGGATACGCAGTATTTT
CDR3: CASSLGEDTQYF

D: NA
size: few
J: TRBJ2-3
V: TRBV12-5
DNA: TGTGCTAGTGGTCTCACAGATACGCAGTATTTT
CDR3: CASGLTDTQYF

D: NA
size: NA
J: TRBJ2-2
V: TRBV5-4
DNA: TGTGCCAGCAGCTTGGTAGATCCCGGGGAGCTGTTTTTT
CDR3: CASSLVDPGELFF

D: TRBD1
size: NA
J: TRBJ1-6
V: TRBV4-1
DNA: TGCGCCAGCAGCCAAGATCACGACAGGGTTCGATCACCCCTCCACTTT
CDR3: CASSQDHDRVRSPLHF

D: NA
size: NA
J: TRBJ1-5
V: TRBV11-2
DNA: TGTGCCAGCAGCTTAGCTGGAGGGCGTTTCAATCAGCCCCAGCATTTT
CDR3: CASSLAGGRFNQPQHF

D: NA
size: NA
J: TRBJ2-7
V: TRBV27
DNA: TGTGCCAGCAGTCAAGGCTGGGCCTACGAGCAGTACTTC
CDR3: CASSQGWAYEQYF

D: NA
size: few
J: TRBJ2-1
V: TRBV7-3
DNA: TGTGCCAGCAGCTTAGAAGCACTACCTAACAATGAGCAGTTCTTC
CDR3: CASSLEALPNNEQFF

D: TRBD1
size: NA
J: TRBJ2-1
V: TRBV6-5
DNA: TGTGCCAGCAGTTACGGTGACAGGGGAGGTAATGAGCAGTTCTTC
CDR3: CASSYGDRGGNEQFF

D: NA
size: NA
J: TRBJ2-1
V: TRBV19
DNA: TGTGCCAGTAGTATAGTTTTACTAGTCTCCTACAATGAGCAGTTCTTC
CDR3: CASSIVLLVSYNEQFF

D: NA
size: NA
J: TRBJ2-1
V: TRBV27
DNA: TGTGCCAGCAGCGATAGCTCCTCCTACAATGAGCAGTTCTTC
CDR3: CASSDSSSYNEQFF

D: NA
size: once
J: TRBJ1-2
V: TRBV9
DNA: TGTGCCAGCAGCGTAGGTTCAGGGGTCACTAACTATGGCTACACCTTC
CDR3: CASSVGSGVTNYGYTF

D: TRBD1
size: NA
J: TRBJ1-2
V: TRBV6-5
DNA: TGTGCCAGCAGTTACTCTGGACAGGGGAACTATGGCTACACCTTC
CDR3: CASSYSGQGNYGYTF

D: NA
size: NA
J: TRBJ2-7
V: TRBV27
DNA: TGTGCCAGCAGTTTAGGGCAGGGTACCTACGAGCAGTACTTC
CDR3: CASSLGQGTYEQYF